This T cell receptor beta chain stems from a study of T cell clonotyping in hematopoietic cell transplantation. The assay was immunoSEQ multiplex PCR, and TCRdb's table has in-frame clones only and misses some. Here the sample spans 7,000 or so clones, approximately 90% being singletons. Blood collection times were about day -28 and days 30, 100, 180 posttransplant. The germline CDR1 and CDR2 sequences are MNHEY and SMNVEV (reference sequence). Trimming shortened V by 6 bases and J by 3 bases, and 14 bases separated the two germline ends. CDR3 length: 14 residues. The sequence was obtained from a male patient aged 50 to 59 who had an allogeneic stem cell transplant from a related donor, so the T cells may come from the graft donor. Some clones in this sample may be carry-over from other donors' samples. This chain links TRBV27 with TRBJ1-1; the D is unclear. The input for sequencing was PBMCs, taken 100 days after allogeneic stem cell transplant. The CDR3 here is CASSLLGWDTEAFF. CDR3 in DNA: TGTGCCAGCAGCCTGCTCGGTTGGGACACTGAAGCTTTCTTT.